This TCR beta chain stems from a study of shared clonotypes between healthy human individuals. Study-wide context: Per donor, three plates held CD4 naive cells, three held CD4 memory, two held CD8 naive and one held CD8 memory. The study, taken as a whole, reports: What limited the represented genetic and exposure-history diversity was the small number of donors.

Germline CDR1 and CDR2: WSHSY and SAAADI. The CDR3 has 17 residues. Trimming took 3 bases from V and 3 from J; bases not matched to a gene: 7. On this clone: As yet, its antigen is unknown.

Sorted-subset replicate PCR reactions contained around 220 ng DNA, corresponding to some 29,000 T cell genomes. Authors' methods: ImmunoSEQ supplied junction-only sequences lacking quality scores, so filtering was different. TCRdb's copy holds only in-frame clones and misses some; the assay was immunoSEQ multiplex PCR. D and trimming come from the DNA, and the V and J calls and clone size come from that table. This table holds 300,000 to 350,000 clones, less than 75% found once. What was sequenced was memory CD4+ T cells sorted from blood. Described subset: CD45RA-negative fraction. V usage is TRBV10-2 and J usage is TRBJ2-7; 14 nucleotides line up with TRBD2. The TCR originated in a man aged 30-40 years in good health. The CDR3 DNA is TGCGCCAGCAGTGACCCGCCTGGGACTAGCGGGAGCTACGAGCAGTACTTC. It translates to CASSDPPGTSGSYEQYF.